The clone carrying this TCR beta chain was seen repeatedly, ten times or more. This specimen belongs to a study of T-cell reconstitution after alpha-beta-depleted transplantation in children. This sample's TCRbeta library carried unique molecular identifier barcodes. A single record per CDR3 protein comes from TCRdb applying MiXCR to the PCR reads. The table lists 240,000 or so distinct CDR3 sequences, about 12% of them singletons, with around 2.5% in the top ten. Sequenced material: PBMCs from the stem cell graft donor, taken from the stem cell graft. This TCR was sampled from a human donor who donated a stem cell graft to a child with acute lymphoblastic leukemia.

The CDR3 protein is CSVEDPSGGASRNEQFF. DNA for the CDR3: TGCAGCGTTGAAGATCCTAGCGGGGGGGCCTCGAGGAATGAGCAGTTCTTC. This chain joins TRBV29-1 and TRBJ2-1; 12 nucleotides line up with TRBD2. V was pared by 0 bases and J by 7 bases, with 10 bases of the junction left unmatched. The CDR3 spans 17 residues. The germline V gene has CDR1 SQVTM and CDR2 ANQGSEA.